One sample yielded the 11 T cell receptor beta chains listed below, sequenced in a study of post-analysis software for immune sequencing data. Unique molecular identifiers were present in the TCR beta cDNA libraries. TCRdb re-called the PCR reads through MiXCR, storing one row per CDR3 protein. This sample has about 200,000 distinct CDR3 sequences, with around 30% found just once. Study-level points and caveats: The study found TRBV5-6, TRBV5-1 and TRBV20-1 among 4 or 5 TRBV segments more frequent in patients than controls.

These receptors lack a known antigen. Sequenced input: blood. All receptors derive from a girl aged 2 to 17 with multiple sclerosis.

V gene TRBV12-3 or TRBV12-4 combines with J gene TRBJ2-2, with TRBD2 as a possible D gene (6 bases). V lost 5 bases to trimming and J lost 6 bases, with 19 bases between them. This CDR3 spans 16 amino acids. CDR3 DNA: TGTGCCAGCAGTGGGCTGATTGCGGGATTCCCCGGGGAGCTGTTTTTT. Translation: CASSGLIAGFPGELFF.

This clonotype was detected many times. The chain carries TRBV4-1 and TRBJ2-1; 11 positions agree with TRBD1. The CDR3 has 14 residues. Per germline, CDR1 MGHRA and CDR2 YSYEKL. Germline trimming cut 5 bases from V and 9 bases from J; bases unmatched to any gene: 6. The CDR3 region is CASSYRDRGIEQFF. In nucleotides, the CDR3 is TGCGCCAGCAGCTACCGGGACAGGGGGATTGAGCAGTTCTTC.

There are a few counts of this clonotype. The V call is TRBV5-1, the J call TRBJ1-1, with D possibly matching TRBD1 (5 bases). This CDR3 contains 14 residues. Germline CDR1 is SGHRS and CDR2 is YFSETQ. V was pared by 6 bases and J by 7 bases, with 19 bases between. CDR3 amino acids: CASTHAEVRGEAFF. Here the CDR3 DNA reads TGCGCCAGCACTCATGCGGAGGTGAGGGGTGAAGCTTTCTTT.

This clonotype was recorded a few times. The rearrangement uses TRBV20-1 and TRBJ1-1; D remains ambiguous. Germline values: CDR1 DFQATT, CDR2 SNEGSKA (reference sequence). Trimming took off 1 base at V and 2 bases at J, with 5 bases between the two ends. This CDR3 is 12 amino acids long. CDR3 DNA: TGCAGTGCTAGAGTGGTAAACACTGAAGCTTTCTTT. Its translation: CSARVVNTEAFF.

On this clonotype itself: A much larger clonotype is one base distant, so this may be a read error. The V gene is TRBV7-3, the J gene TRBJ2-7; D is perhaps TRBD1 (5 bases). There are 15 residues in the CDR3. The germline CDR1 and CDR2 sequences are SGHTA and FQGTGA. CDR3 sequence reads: CASCLRQGSPYEQYF. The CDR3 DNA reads TGTGCCAGCTGCTTACGGCAGGGATCTCCCTACGAGCAGTACTTC.

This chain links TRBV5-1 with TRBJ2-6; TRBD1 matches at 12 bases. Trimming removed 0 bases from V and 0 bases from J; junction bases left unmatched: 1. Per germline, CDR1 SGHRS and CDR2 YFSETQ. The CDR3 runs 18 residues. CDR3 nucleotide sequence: TGCGCCAGCAGCTTGGGGGACAGGGGGCTCTCTGGGGCCAACGTCCTGACTTTC. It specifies CASSLGDRGLSGANVLTF.

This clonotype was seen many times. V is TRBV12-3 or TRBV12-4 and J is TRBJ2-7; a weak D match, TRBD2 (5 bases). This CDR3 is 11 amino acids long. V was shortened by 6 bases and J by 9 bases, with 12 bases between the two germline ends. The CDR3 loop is CASREVSVQYF. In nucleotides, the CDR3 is TGTGCCAGCAGGGAGGTTTCGGTGCAGTACTTC.

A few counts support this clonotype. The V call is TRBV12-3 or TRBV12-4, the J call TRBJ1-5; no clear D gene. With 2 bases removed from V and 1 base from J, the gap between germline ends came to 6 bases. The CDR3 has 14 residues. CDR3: CASSLTDSNQPQHF. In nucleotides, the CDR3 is TGTGCCAGCAGTTTAACCGACAGCAATCAGCCCCAGCATTTT.

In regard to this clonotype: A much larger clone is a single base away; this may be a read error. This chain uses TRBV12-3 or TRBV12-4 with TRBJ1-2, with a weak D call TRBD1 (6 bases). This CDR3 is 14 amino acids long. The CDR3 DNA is TGTGCCAGCACCGCGGGACATCAACCTAATGGCAACACCTTC. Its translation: CASTAGHQPNGNTF.

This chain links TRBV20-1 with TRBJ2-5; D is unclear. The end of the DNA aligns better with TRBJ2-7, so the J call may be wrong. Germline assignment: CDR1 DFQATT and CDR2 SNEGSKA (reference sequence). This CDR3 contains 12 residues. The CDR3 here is CSLGVRPNEQYF. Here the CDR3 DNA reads TGCAGCCTAGGAGTAAGACCGAACGAGCAGTACTTC.

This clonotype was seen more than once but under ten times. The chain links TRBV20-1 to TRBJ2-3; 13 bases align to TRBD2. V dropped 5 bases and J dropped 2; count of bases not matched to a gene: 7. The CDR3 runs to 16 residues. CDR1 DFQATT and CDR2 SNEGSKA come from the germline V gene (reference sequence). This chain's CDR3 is CSAPGTSGILTDTQYF. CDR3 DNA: TGCAGTGCTCCTGGGACTAGCGGGATACTCACAGATACGCAGTATTTT.